Reported below is one T cell receptor beta chain. Germline CDR1 and CDR2: LNHDA and SQIVND (reference sequence). Losses at the gene ends were 6 bases for V and 0 bases for J; bases not matched to a gene: 24. The CDR3 is 21 amino acids. The data are from a study of blood T cell repertoires in COVID-19. Clinical history reported by participants formed the basis on which cohorts were assigned. Profiled with immunoSEQ multiplex PCR; TCRdb holds only in-frame clones, not every one. The profile shows more than 150,000 clones, about nine tenths of them singletons. The chain is built from TRBV19 and TRBJ1-1; 8 nucleotides match TRBD1. What was sequenced was PBMCs or T cells enriched from blood (not recorded which). This TCR came from a woman in her thirties who had recovered from COVID-19. The CDR3 here is CASRKNSGTGRSKFLNTEAFF. The CDR3 DNA sequence: TGTGCCAGTAGGAAGAACTCCGGGACAGGCCGATCCAAATTTCTGAACACTGAAGCTTTCTTT. The complete variable domain, with remaining parts taken from reference TRBV19 and TRBJ1-1, reads DGGITQSPKYLFRKEGQNVTLSCEQNLNHDAMYWYRQDPGQGLRLIYYSQIVNDFQKGDIAEGYSVSREKKESFPLTVTSAQKNPTAFYLCASRKNSGTGRSKFLNTEAFFGQGTRLTVV.